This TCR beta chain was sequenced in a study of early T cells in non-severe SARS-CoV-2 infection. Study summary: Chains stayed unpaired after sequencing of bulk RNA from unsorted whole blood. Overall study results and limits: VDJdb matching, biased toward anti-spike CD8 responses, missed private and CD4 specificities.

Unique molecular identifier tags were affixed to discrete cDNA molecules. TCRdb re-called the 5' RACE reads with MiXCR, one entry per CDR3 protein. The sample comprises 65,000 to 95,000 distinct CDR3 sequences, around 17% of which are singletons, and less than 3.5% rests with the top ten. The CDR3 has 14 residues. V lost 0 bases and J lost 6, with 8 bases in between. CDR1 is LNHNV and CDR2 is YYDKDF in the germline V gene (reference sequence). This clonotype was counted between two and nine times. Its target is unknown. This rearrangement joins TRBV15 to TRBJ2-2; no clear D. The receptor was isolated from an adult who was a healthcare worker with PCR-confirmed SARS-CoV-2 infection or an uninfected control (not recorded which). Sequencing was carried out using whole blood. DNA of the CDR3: TGTGCCACCAGCAGAGAGAGGCTTGCCGGGGAGCTGTTTTTT. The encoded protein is CATSRERLAGELFF.